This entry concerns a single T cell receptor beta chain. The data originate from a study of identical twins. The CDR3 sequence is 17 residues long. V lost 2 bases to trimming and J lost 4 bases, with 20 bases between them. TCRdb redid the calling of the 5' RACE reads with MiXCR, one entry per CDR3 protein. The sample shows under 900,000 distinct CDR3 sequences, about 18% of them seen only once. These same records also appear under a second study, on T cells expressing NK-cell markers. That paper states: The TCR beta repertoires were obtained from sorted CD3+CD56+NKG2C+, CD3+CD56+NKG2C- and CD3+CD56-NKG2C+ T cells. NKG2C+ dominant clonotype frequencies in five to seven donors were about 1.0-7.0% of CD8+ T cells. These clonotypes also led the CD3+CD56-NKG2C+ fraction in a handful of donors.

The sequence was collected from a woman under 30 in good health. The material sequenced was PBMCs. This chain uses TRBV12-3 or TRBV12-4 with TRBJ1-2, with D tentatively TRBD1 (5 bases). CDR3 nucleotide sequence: TGTGCCAGCAGTTTAAGGGGAACCGGGACCGAAACCTATGGCTACACCTTC. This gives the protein CASSLRGTGTETYGYTF.